The 19 T cell receptor beta chains in this list originate from one sample, sequenced in a study of immune evolution from preneoplasia to lung adenocarcinoma. TCRdb keeps only in-frame clones here, not all; method: immunoSEQ multiplex PCR. The top ten hold nearly 9.5% of the sample, which has several thousand clones, around 80% seen once. Material: FFPE minimally invasive lung adenocarcinoma tissue. All receptors come from an older donor with lung adenocarcinoma.

V and J are TRBV15 and TRBJ1-2; no firm D call. Germline V gives CDR1 LNHNV, CDR2 YYDKDF (reference sequence). The CDR3 length is 14 residues. The V end lost 1 base, the J end lost 2 bases, and 8 bases lay between the germline ends. CDR3 sequence reads: CATSRGQRNYGYTF. The CDR3 nucleotides read TGTGCCACCAGCAGAGGGCAGAGGAACTATGGCTACACCTTC.

The chain couples TRBV7-9 to TRBJ2-7; 9 bases fit TRBD2. CDR1 and CDR2 (germline): SEHNR, FQNEAQ (reference sequence). The junction had 11 bases not matched to a gene; V was cut back by 5 bases and J by 6 bases. This CDR3 has 15 amino acids. The CDR3 coding sequence is TGTGCCAGCAGCCGTTTCGCGGGAGGGTCGGGCGAGCAGTACTTC. Translating it yields CASSRFAGGSGEQYF.

The V and J genes are TRBV7-3 and TRBJ2-2, with D unresolved. This CDR3 has 15 amino acids. Per the germline V gene, CDR1 is SGHTA and CDR2 is FQGTGA. The ends were cut back, 6 bases at V and 6 bases at J, with 17 bases in the middle. CDR3 residues: CASSSRGGYAGELFF. The CDR3 bases are TGTGCCAGCAGTAGTAGAGGTGGATACGCCGGGGAGCTGTTTTTT.

In its sample, this clone was seen a few times. CDR3 coding DNA: TGTGCCAGCAGAAGGGAGTTTACGCAGTATTTT. This sequence encodes CASRREFTQYF. The chain carries TRBV6-1 and TRBJ2-3; the D gene is possibly TRBD2 (5 bases). This CDR3 is built from 11 residues. Trimming pared 6 bases from V and 8 bases from J, leaving 9 bases between. Germline CDR1 and CDR2: MNHNS and SASEGT.

The chain has TRBV5-4 and TRBJ1-6, with D possibly being TRBD1 (5 bases). This CDR3 is 13 amino acids long. V was cut by 0 bases and J by 8 bases, with 6 bases left in between. Germline V gene lookup returns CDR1 SGHNT and CDR2 YYREEE (reference sequence). The CDR3 sequence is CASSLGGDSPLHF. The CDR3 region has the DNA TGTGCCAGCAGCTTGGGAGGGGATTCACCCCTCCACTTT. Looking up the rest from reference TRBV5-4 and TRBJ1-6 gives the full variable domain: ETGVTQSPTHLIKTRGQQVTLRCSSQSGHNTVSWYQQALGQGPQFIFQYYREEENGRGNFPPRFSGLQFPNYSSELNVNALELDDSALYLCASSLGGDSPLHFGNGTRLTVT.

This sequence joins TRBV29-1 and TRBJ2-1; 8 nucleotides align to TRBD2. The trim removed 5 bases at V and 5 bases at J, leaving 8 bases unmatched. Germline lookup yields CDR1 SQVTM and CDR2 ANQGSEA. The CDR3 length is 14 residues. In nucleotides, the CDR3 is TGCAGCGTTAAGGGCGGGAGGTCCAACAATGAGCAGTTCTTC. It encodes CSVKGGRSNNEQFF.

V is TRBV5-5 and J is TRBJ2-2; D possibly corresponds to TRBD1 (6 bases). The germline gives CDR1 SGHKS, CDR2 YYEKEE (reference sequence). V was shortened by 2 bases and J by 6 bases, with 11 bases between the two germline ends. The CDR3 has 14 residues. The CDR3 region is CASSLTGNPGELFF. The CDR3 region has the DNA TGTGCCAGCAGCTTAACAGGGAATCCCGGGGAGCTGTTTTTT.

This chain's CDR3 is CASRADNEQFF. In DNA form, the CDR3 reads TGTGCCAGCAGGGCAGACAATGAGCAGTTCTTC. The chain is built from TRBV7-8 and TRBJ2-1; no firm D call. There are 11 residues in the CDR3. Looked up from germline, CDR1 is SGHVS and CDR2 is FQNEAQ. Trimming took 6 bases from V and 5 from J, leaving 5 bases between them.

The CDR3 reads CASSPNNTYEQYF. CDR3 DNA: TGTGCCAGCAGCCCAAACAACACCTACGAGCAGTACTTC. This chain joins TRBV7-9 and TRBJ2-7, with unresolved D. Germline lookup yields CDR1 SEHNR and CDR2 FQNEAQ (reference sequence). This CDR3 region has 13 residues. Trimming took off 5 bases at V and 2 bases at J, with 10 bases between the two ends.

This sequence joins TRBV7-8 and TRBJ2-1; 9 bases agree with TRBD2. Trimming removed 7 bases from V and 7 bases from J; junction bases left unmatched: 8. The germline V gene encodes CDR1 SGHVS and CDR2 FQNEAQ. CDR3 length equals 14 residues. This CDR3 reads CASTKAGGVNEQFF. The DNA for the CDR3 is TGTGCCAGCACTAAAGCGGGAGGAGTTAATGAGCAGTTCTTC.

The chain joins TRBV19 to TRBJ1-2, with TRBD1 as a possible D gene (5 bases). With 10 bases removed from V and 1 base from J, the gap between germline ends came to 13 bases. Germline V gene data show CDR1 as LNHDA and CDR2 as SQIVND (reference sequence). The CDR3 has 13 amino acids. CDR3 in DNA: TGTGCCACCCGTGGGGCCGGTAACTATGGCTACACCTTC. Its protein product is CATRGAGNYGYTF.

The rearrangement uses TRBV6-1 and TRBJ1-1; 9 bases align to TRBD1. V was clipped by 4 bases and J by 1 base; unmatched bases: 10. The CDR3 is made up of 17 amino acids. Germline V gene data show CDR1 as MNHNS and CDR2 as SASEGT. CDR3 sequence: CASSAPWTGAQNTEAFF. CDR3 bases: TGTGCCAGCAGTGCCCCCTGGACAGGGGCTCAGAACACTGAAGCTTTCTTT.

This clone showed up just a few times. The V gene is TRBV7-9, the J gene TRBJ1-2, with D possibly matching TRBD1 (6 bases). The V gene lost 1 base and the J gene lost 7 bases, with 10 bases spanning the gap. CDR1 is SEHNR and CDR2 is FQNEAQ in the germline V gene (reference sequence). The CDR3 extends over 13 amino acids. CDR3 loop: CASSLVPGAGYTF. The CDR3 DNA follows: TGTGCCAGCAGCTTAGTTCCGGGGGCTGGCTACACCTTC.

The chain employs TRBV15 and TRBJ1-1; D gene unclear. The germline CDR1 and CDR2 sequences are LNHNV and YYDKDF (reference sequence). This CDR3 region has 12 residues. Trimming took 8 bases from V and 0 from J, leaving 7 bases between them. The CDR3 DNA reads TGTGCCACCTCGCTGATGAACACTGAAGCTTTCTTT. Translated: CATSLMNTEAFF. The full variable domain, its missing parts supplied by reference TRBV15 and TRBJ1-1, is DAMVIQNPRYQVTQFGKPVTLSCSQTLNHNVMYWYQQKSSQAPKLLFHYYDKDFNNEADTPDNFQSRRPNTSFCFLDIRSPGLGDTAMYLCATSLMNTEAFFGQGTRLTVV.

The CDR3 here is CSVVEGAGNTIYF. CDR3 DNA sequence: TGCAGCGTTGTCGAGGGTGCCGGAAACACCATATATTTT. This chain links TRBV29-1 with TRBJ1-3; D uncertain. The V end lost 4 bases, the J end lost 4 bases, and 11 bases lay between the germline ends. Germline V gene sequence: CDR1 SQVTM, CDR2 ANQGSEA. This CDR3 is 13 amino acids long.

This clone was found once. This rearrangement joins TRBV9 to TRBJ2-2; D gene unclear. Between the trimmed V and J ends, which lost 5 bases and 1 base, there was a span of 9 bases. Germline CDR1 SGDLS, CDR2 YYNGEE. The CDR3 is made up of 14 amino acids. The CDR3: CASRGAVNTGELFF. The CDR3 region has the DNA TGTGCCAGCAGAGGTGCGGTGAACACCGGGGAGCTGTTTTTT.

About this clone itself: Compared with germline, one end of the junction differs, possibly owing to a read error. V usage is TRBV10-3 and J usage is TRBJ1-2, with D unclear. CDR1 is ENHRY and CDR2 is SYGVKD in the germline V gene. The CDR3 has 18 amino acids. As DNA, the CDR3 is TGTGCCATCAGTGAGTCGAATAAATTGGTCTCCCCTAAATATGGCTACACCTTC. Its protein is CAISESNKLVSPKYGYTF.

This clone was seen once. V is TRBV19 and J is TRBJ2-1; 8 positions agree with TRBD2. This CDR3 is 13 amino acids long. J gave up 10 bases and V 7 bases, and 9 bases lay outside the gene matches. CDR1 and CDR2 from the germline V gene are LNHDA and SQIVND (reference sequence). The CDR3 loop reads CASTSTLAGEQFF. CDR3 nucleotide sequence: TGTGCCAGTACCTCTACCTTAGCGGGAGAGCAGTTCTTC.

This chain connects TRBV7-9 to TRBJ2-5; TRBD2 matches at 9 bases. Losses at the gene ends were 5 bases for V and 4 bases for J; bases not matched to a gene: 14. The CDR3 length is 17 residues. The V gene's germline CDR1 is SEHNR and CDR2 FQNEAQ (reference sequence). CDR3 bases: TGTGCCAGCAGCCCTCCTTGGGGCGGGAGGGTTGGAGAGACCCAGTACTTC. This gives the protein CASSPPWGGRVGETQYF.